These 16 T cell receptor beta chains originate from one sample sequenced in a study of T cell responses to AZD1222 COVID-19 vaccine. The repertoire was sequenced with immunoSEQ multiplex PCR; TCRdb's copy has only in-frame clones and lacks some. The sample holds around 140,000 clones, approximately 85% seen once. Here the sequenced sample was peripheral blood, taken 28 days after the second dose of the MenACWY control vaccine. These receptors came from an adult who received the MenACWY meningococcal vaccine as a control.

The gene calls are TRBV7-3 and TRBJ1-1; weak D call: TRBD1 (6 bases). V gave up 3 bases and J gave up 4 bases, with 9 bases separating them. The germline V gene has CDR1 SGHTA and CDR2 FQGTGA. There are 13 residues in the CDR3. Here the CDR3 DNA reads TGTGCCAGCAGCTTGGGGGGCGTCACTGAAGCTTTCTTT. The encoded protein is CASSLGGVTEAFF.

The chain is built from TRBV6-4 and TRBJ1-1, with 7 positions matching TRBD1. This CDR3 has 13 residues. Germline V gene data show CDR1 as MRHNA and CDR2 as SNTAGT. With 5 bases clipped from V and 1 base from J, the junction kept 1 base outside the gene matches. In DNA, the CDR3 is TGTGCCAGCAGTAACAGGGGGAACACTGAAGCTTTCTTT. It translates to CASSNRGNTEAFF.

This clone was observed a few times. The CDR3 region is CASSSFGGPGTRNTGELFF. The CDR3 nucleotides are TGTGCCAGCAGCTCATTTGGGGGTCCCGGGACACGGAACACCGGGGAGCTGTTTTTT. V and J are TRBV7-2 and TRBJ2-2, with D perhaps matching TRBD1 (6 bases). CDR1 is SGHTA and CDR2 is FQGNSA in the germline V gene. V lost 4 bases, J lost 1 base, and 22 bases lay in between. The CDR3 loop spans 19 amino acids.

The chain has TRBV11-2 and TRBJ2-5; the D gene is possibly TRBD1 (6 bases). The V gene lost 0 bases and the J gene lost 5 bases, with 16 bases spanning the gap. Germline V CDR1 and CDR2: SGHAT, FQNNGV. The CDR3 length is 16 residues. CDR3 DNA sequence: TGTGCCAGCAGCTTAGAGCAGGGGACAATGGTCGAGACCCAGTACTTC. It specifies CASSLEQGTMVETQYF.

CDR3 nucleotide sequence: TGTGCCAGCAGTACGGGGGTTGTCACTGAAGCTTTCTTT. Amino acids: CASSTGVVTEAFF. The chain couples TRBV12-3 or TRBV12-4 to TRBJ1-1, with a possible D match to TRBD1 (5 bases). The CDR3 length is 13 residues. Trimming left V 5 bases short and J 4 bases short, with 11 bases between.

The rearrangement joins TRBV7-2 to TRBJ2-3; 7 nucleotides match TRBD2. The CDR3 runs to 14 residues. Germline V gene sequence: CDR1 SGHTA, CDR2 FQGNSA. The ends lost 2 bases at V and 7 bases at J; junction bases unmatched: 6. In nucleotides, the CDR3 is TGTGCCAGCAGCTTACGCTGGGGGGGTAATACGCAGTATTTT. As protein: CASSLRWGGNTQYF.

This sequence joins TRBV2 and TRBJ2-7, with D unresolved. Germline V gene data show CDR1 as SNHLY and CDR2 as FYNNEI. CDR3 length equals 11 residues. Trimming left V 5 bases short and J 0 bases short, with 2 bases between. CDR3 protein: CASSSSYEQYV. Here the CDR3 DNA reads TGTGCCAGCAGTAGCTCCTACGAGCAGTACGTC.

This rearrangement joins TRBV10-3 to TRBJ2-7; D not resolved. Per the germline V gene, CDR1 is ENHRY and CDR2 is SYGVKD. V lost 5 bases and J 4 bases, leaving 15 bases between the germline ends. This CDR3 has 14 amino acids. CDR3 nucleotide sequence: TGTGCCATCAGTCGACCTGGGCTAGGGTACGAGCAGTACGTC. It codes for CAISRPGLGYEQYV.

The chain couples TRBV23-1 to TRBJ2-7; 7 nucleotides line up with TRBD2. TRBV23-1 is an ORF, and what it does is uncertain. The CDR3 totals 14 residues. After removal of 4 bases from V and 6 bases from J, the junction contained 9 bases not matched to a gene. The CDR3 reads CASSPMTSFCEQYV. The CDR3 coding sequence is TGCGCCAGCAGTCCTATGACTAGCTTCTGCGAGCAGTACGTC.

The CDR3 nucleotides read TGCAGCGCCGCGGCCGGGACCAACACTGAAGCTTTCTTT. Amino acids: CSAAAGTNTEAFF. The chain employs TRBV29-1 and TRBJ1-1; tentatively, D is TRBD1 (5 bases). CDR1 and CDR2 (germline): SQVTM, ANQGSEA. Trimming cost V 7 bases and J 2 bases, with 14 bases left between them. The CDR3 loop spans 13 amino acids.

The V and J genes are TRBV5-1 and TRBJ1-4; unclear D gene. Trimming took off 7 bases at V and 6 bases at J, with 16 bases between the two ends. This CDR3 region has 14 residues. Germline V lookup: CDR1 SGHRS, CDR2 YFSETQ. CDR3 DNA sequence: TGCGCCAGCGGGGAAAACCCTCGGCATGAAAAACTGTTTTTT. Protein: CASGENPRHEKLFF.

V is TRBV5-4 and J is TRBJ1-6, with 7 bases identical to TRBD1. Looked up from germline, CDR1 is SGHNT and CDR2 is YYREEE (reference sequence). Unmatched junction bases numbered 3, after V lost 4 bases and J lost 8 bases. This CDR3 region has 13 residues. The CDR3: CASSIDRDSPLHF. The CDR3 DNA sequence: TGTGCCAGCAGCATTGACAGGGATTCACCCCTCCACTTT.

This chain links TRBV5-4 with TRBJ1-4; no reliable D call. Between the trimmed V and J ends, which lost 4 bases and 0 bases, there was a span of 7 bases. The length of the CDR3 is 14 residues. Germline V gene lookup returns CDR1 SGHNT and CDR2 YYREEE (reference sequence). Here the CDR3 DNA reads TGTGCCAGCAGCCGGACCGCAACTAATGAAAAACTGTTTTTT. Residues: CASSRTATNEKLFF.

V is TRBV19 and J is TRBJ2-2; 10 nucleotides match TRBD2. The CDR3 has 16 residues. Per the germline V gene, CDR1 is LNHDA and CDR2 is SQIVND (reference sequence). Trimming removed 3 bases from V and 5 bases from J; junction bases left unmatched: 6. CDR3 sequence reads: CASSIGAGGATGELFF. CDR3 nucleotide sequence: TGTGCCAGTAGTATCGGAGCGGGAGGGGCGACCGGGGAGCTGTTTTTT.

The chain has TRBV27 and TRBJ2-1; D possibly corresponds to TRBD1 (5 bases). The CDR3 is 13 amino acids. The germline CDR1 and CDR2 sequences are MNHEY and SMNVEV (reference sequence). V lost 11 bases and J 0 bases, leaving 11 bases between the germline ends. CDR3 protein: CAARGSSYNEQFF. CDR3 DNA sequence: TGTGCCGCTAGGGGAAGCTCCTACAATGAGCAGTTCTTC.

The chain is built from TRBV19 and TRBJ2-5; 7 nucleotides line up with TRBD1. CDR1 is LNHDA and CDR2 is SQIVND in the germline V gene (reference sequence). V dropped 3 bases and J dropped 4; count of bases not matched to a gene: 5. This CDR3 is built from 14 residues. The CDR3 DNA sequence: TGTGCCAGTAGTATTGGGACAGAAGGAGAGACCCAGTACTTC. This sequence encodes CASSIGTEGETQYF.